This TCR beta chain came from a study of blood T cell repertoires in COVID-19. About the study: The cDNA or gDNA used as material had been derived from T cells, B-cell-depleted T cells, or PBMCs.

V gave up 7 bases and J gave up 2 bases; unmatched junction bases: 4. The CDR3 length is 15 residues. The germline CDR1 and CDR2 sequences are LNHDA and SQIVND (reference sequence). Using immunoSEQ multiplex PCR, the repertoire was profiled, and TCRdb retains in-frame clones only, with some absent. The data hold 300,000 to 350,000 clones, with 90% observed a single time. The cohort comprised adults aged roughly 18 to 100 years residing in approximately 25 US areas. Clinical histories supplied by participants themselves formed the basis of cohort assignment. The chain is built from TRBV19 and TRBJ2-2; 10 bases align to TRBD2. Sequenced: PBMCs or T cells enriched from blood (not recorded which). This receptor was taken from a woman under 30 with acute COVID-19. The CDR3 reads CASKSGRANTGELFF. CDR3 in DNA: TGTGCCAGTAAAAGCGGGAGGGCCAACACCGGGGAGCTGTTTTTT.